This section outlines one T cell receptor beta chain sequence together with its context. This sample is part of a study of T cell changes during pregnancy in multiple sclerosis. The ends lost 5 bases at V and 8 bases at J; junction bases unmatched: 13. Germline CDR1 SEHNR, CDR2 FQNEAQ (reference sequence). The CDR3 loop spans 17 amino acids. Clones were read by immunoSEQ multiplex PCR, and TCRdb kept only the in-frame ones, dropping some. The sample contains about 83,000 clones, 91% of which appear only once. This specimen consisted of PBMCs, obtained in the first trimester of pregnancy. The sequence derives from a female donor in good health, serving as a control in a pregnancy study. Some clones in this sample may be carry-over from other donors' samples. The chain couples TRBV7-9 to TRBJ2-1, with TRBD2 matching over 12 bases. The CDR3 sequence is CASSPRLAGAKWDEQFF. The CDR3 region has the DNA TGTGCCAGCAGCCCCCGACTAGCGGGAGCGAAGTGGGATGAGCAGTTCTTC.